This record looks at one T cell receptor (beta chain) sequence and its context. Its antigen is unknown. Trimming shortened V by 2 bases and J by 2 bases, and 5 bases separated the two germline ends. The CDR3 spans 13 residues. CDR1 and CDR2 (germline): SGHRS, YFSETQ. Assay used: immunoSEQ multiplex PCR; TCRdb lists only in-frame clones, some missing. The table lists around 620,000 clones, approximately 95% of them singletons, with over 0.095% in the top ten. Cells designated naive CD8 were CD45RO-negative and were positively selected for CCR7, with terminally differentiated effector memory CD45RA+ cells excluded. The sample is drawn from a study of shared clonotypes between healthy human individuals. Across the study: CD4 naive cells filled three plates per donor, CD4 memory three, CD8 naive two and CD8 memory one. Study outcomes and limitations: A limitation of the genetic and exposure-history diversity represented arose from few donors. What naive subsets generally showed was a larger estimated richness than memory subsets showed. Naive CD4 clonotypes overlapped across a few donors at around 4.8%.

What was sequenced was naive CD8+ T cells sorted from blood. The TCR was taken from a young woman in good health. V is TRBV5-1 and J is TRBJ1-3, with D unclear. The CDR3 region is CASSFRAGNTIYF. In DNA, the CDR3 is TGCGCCAGCAGCTTTCGGGCTGGAAACACCATATATTTT.